This T cell receptor (beta chain) was obtained from a study of spatial heterogeneity in lung cancer. Study details: In cases with available follow-up PBMC samples, these were sequenced at a median of about two years after resection. Unique TCR and UMI combinations averaged more than ten appearances each in raw reads. Study observations and caveats: Resection blood, more than follow-up blood, showed ubiquitous expanded tumor TCRs.

Trimming removed 3 bases at V and 3 bases at J, with 16 bases between. Germline V gives CDR1 SGHDT, CDR2 YYEEEE. There are 16 residues in the CDR3. As for time point: blood at routine non-recurrence follow-up after resection. Whole RNA came from tumor, nontumor lung or frozen PBMC and was sequenced without being sorted. This clonotype was detected ten times or more. Antigen unknown. One entry per CDR3 protein results from TCRdb running MiXCR on the 5' RACE reads. The data hold 51,000 or so distinct CDR3 sequences, with 6% to 8.5% observed a single time. This TCR came from a female donor with early-stage non-small cell lung cancer. Sample: PBMCs, taken at follow-up. V is TRBV5-6 and J is TRBJ2-1; weak D call: TRBD1 (5 bases). CDR3 loop: CASSSRLGAVYNEQFF. The CDR3 nucleotides read TGTGCCAGCAGCTCCCGATTAGGGGCGGTCTACAATGAGCAGTTCTTC.